One sample yielded the 28 T cell receptor beta chains listed below, sequenced in a study of human T cells and chemical hapten exposure. Via MiXCR, TCRdb re-called the RACE reads, giving one row per CDR3 protein. In the table there are 300,000 to 400,000 distinct CDR3 sequences, roughly 5.3% of which are singletons. Described time point: pre-sensitization, week 0. Treatment meaning: therapeutic diphenylcyclopropenone sensitization with weekly scalp DPC. The sample in question was whole blood, obtained in connection with sensitization to the hapten diphenylcyclopropenone (DPC). Receptors originate from a woman between 45 and 65 years old with alopecia areata. Some clones in this sample may be carry-over from other donors' samples.

The rearrangement joins TRBV9 to TRBJ1-5; TRBD1 is a possible D gene (6 bases). V was trimmed by 3 bases and J by 1 base, leaving 14 bases between them. Germline CDR1 is SGDLS and CDR2 is YYNGEE. The CDR3 has 16 amino acids. CDR3 nucleotides: TGTGCCAGCAGCGAGGGAGGAGGGGGGAGCAATCAGCCCCAGCATTTT. Translation gives CASSEGGGGSNQPQHF.

The table lists this clonotype with many counts. The chain couples TRBV20-1 to TRBJ1-1, with unresolved D. V was shortened by 2 bases and J by 1 base, with 5 bases between the two germline ends. The germline CDR1 and CDR2 sequences are DFQATT and SNEGSKA (reference sequence). This CDR3 region has 12 residues. CDR3 coding DNA: TGCAGTGCTAGATACGGGAACACTGAAGCTTTCTTT. As protein: CSARYGNTEAFF.

This clonotype showed up many times. The CDR3 sequence: CASSKEGGDEQFF. In DNA form, the CDR3 reads TGTGCCAGCAGCAAAGAGGGAGGGGATGAGCAGTTCTTC. The chain uses TRBV13 and TRBJ2-1; 7 bases are shared with TRBD2. The length of the CDR3 is 13 residues. The V gene's germline CDR1 is PRHDT and CDR2 FYEKMQ (reference sequence). V shed 5 bases, J shed 8 bases, and the junction held 6 bases outside the gene matches.

This clonotype was detected a few times. The genes are TRBV30 and TRBJ2-3; a weak D match, TRBD1 (6 bases). Trimming left V 0 bases short and J 6 bases short, with 10 bases between. Germline CDR1 is GTSNPN and CDR2 is SVGIG (reference sequence). The CDR3 runs 13 residues. CDR3 bases: TGTGCCTGGAGTGTCAGGGGCGTGGATACGCAGTATTTT. Amino acids: CAWSVRGVDTQYF.

This clonotype was counted at least ten times. The germline gene is not matched at one end of the junction; a read error may be the cause. V and J are TRBV13 and TRBJ2-6; tentative D call: TRBD1 (6 bases). Germline assignment: CDR1 PRHDT and CDR2 FYEKMQ (reference sequence). CDR3 length: 14 amino acids. The CDR3, as DNA: TGTGCCAGCAGCCTAGGACAGTTTGCCAACGTCCTGACTTTC. It is translated as CASSLGQFANVLTF.

This clonotype was detected many times. The V call is TRBV20-1, the J call TRBJ2-5; D is ambiguous. The length of the CDR3 is 11 residues. Trimming took off 2 bases at V and 5 bases at J, with 6 bases between the two ends. Germline V CDR1 and CDR2: DFQATT, SNEGSKA (reference sequence). The CDR3 is CSARRSETQYF. The CDR3 DNA sequence: TGCAGTGCTAGAAGAAGTGAGACCCAGTACTTC.

This clonotype showed up many times. The genes are TRBV11-2 and TRBJ2-5; 7 nucleotides line up with TRBD2. In germline, CDR1 is SGHAT, CDR2 FQNNGV. V lost 5 bases and J lost 4; bases outside the gene matches: 7. This CDR3 has 14 residues. CDR3 in DNA: TGTGCCAGCAGCCCAGGACTAGTTGGAGAGACCCAGTACTTC. This sequence encodes CASSPGLVGETQYF.

V gene TRBV27 combines with J gene TRBJ2-6; D uncertain. There are 15 residues in the CDR3. The germline V gene has CDR1 MNHEY and CDR2 SMNVEV (reference sequence). V lost 8 bases to trimming and J lost 4 bases, with 15 bases between them. CDR3 protein: CASLPFGSGANVLTF. The CDR3 bases are TGTGCCAGCCTCCCTTTTGGGTCCGGGGCCAACGTCCTGACTTTC.

The table lists this clonotype with many counts. The chain uses TRBV3-1 and TRBJ1-1, with D possibly matching TRBD1 (6 bases). CDR3 length: 14 amino acids. Germline loops: CDR1 LGHDT, CDR2 YNNKEL (reference sequence). With 5 bases removed from V and 5 bases from J, the gap between germline ends came to 15 bases. CDR3 sequence (DNA): TGTGCCAGCAGCTATAATCAGGGGATAACTGAAGCTTTCTTT. Protein product: CASSYNQGITEAFF.

This clonotype was detected ten times or more. This chain links TRBV29-1 with TRBJ2-7; TRBD2 matches 7 bases. The CDR3 contains 17 residues. V shed 0 bases and J 0 bases; nucleotides not matched to a gene: 11. Germline V CDR1 and CDR2: SQVTM, ANQGSEA. CDR3 sequence (DNA): TGCAGCGTTGAAGACCGAAGTCTAGCGGCAAGCTCCTACGAGCAGTACTTC. It encodes CSVEDRSLAASSYEQYF.

This clonotype was seen many times. Here the CDR3 DNA reads TGTGCCAGCAGCCAGACTAGGTACAATGAGCAGTTCTTC. Translated, it gives CASSQTRYNEQFF. The rearrangement uses TRBV7-2 and TRBJ2-1, with TRBD2 as a possible D gene (6 bases). Trimming took off 5 bases at V and 4 bases at J, with 9 bases between the two ends. Germline CDR1 SGHTA, CDR2 FQGNSA. This CDR3 has 13 residues.

Here the CDR3 reads CASSPSGGTAFF. CDR3 DNA: TGCGCCAGCAGCCCCTCAGGGGGCACGGCTTTCTTT. This chain uses TRBV4-1 with TRBJ1-1; 8 bases agree with TRBD1. J was trimmed by 11 bases and V by 4 bases; bases with no gene match: 6. Germline assignment: CDR1 MGHRA and CDR2 YSYEKL. There are 12 residues in the CDR3.

The chain is built from TRBV12-3 or TRBV12-4 and TRBJ2-1; D remains ambiguous. This CDR3 is built from 13 residues. The germline V and J ends were trimmed by 6 bases and 6 bases, with 12 bases remaining between them. CDR3 loop: CASRSRAPNEQFF. The DNA for the CDR3 is TGTGCCAGCAGGTCCCGGGCACCCAATGAGCAGTTCTTC.

In this sample, this clonotype turned up many times. The genes are TRBV20-1 and TRBJ2-1; unclear D gene. V was trimmed by 0 bases and J by 5 bases, leaving 11 bases between them. Germline V gives CDR1 DFQATT, CDR2 SNEGSKA (reference sequence). The CDR3 loop spans 14 amino acids. CDR3 protein: CSARDLVIHNEQFF. The CDR3 nucleotides are TGCAGTGCTAGAGATTTGGTTATACACAATGAGCAGTTCTTC.

This clonotype was counted at least ten times. The rearrangement links TRBV4-3 to TRBJ2-3; D is unresolved. Trimming removed 0 bases at V and 1 base at J, with 5 bases between. Germline loops: CDR1 LGHNA, CDR2 YSLEER. There are 14 residues in the CDR3. DNA for the CDR3: TGCGCCAGCAGCCAAGATTATGGCACAGATACGCAGTATTTT. It encodes CASSQDYGTDTQYF.

Many counts were recorded for this clonotype. The chain uses TRBV9 and TRBJ2-3; possible D gene TRBD1, 6 bases. The V end was cut by 3 bases, the J end by 3 bases, with 8 bases between. The germline gives CDR1 SGDLS, CDR2 YYNGEE. The CDR3 is made up of 13 amino acids. The CDR3 spells CASSGQETDTQYF. The CDR3 coding sequence is TGTGCCAGCAGCGGACAGGAAACAGATACGCAGTATTTT. The complete variable domain, with remaining parts taken from reference TRBV9 and TRBJ2-3, reads DSGVTQTPKHLITATGQRVTLRCSPRSGDLSVYWYQQSLDQGLQFLIQYYNGEERAKGNILERFSAQQFPDLHSELNLSSLELGDSALYFCASSGQETDTQYFGPGTRLTVL.

There are many counts of this clonotype. CDR3 in amino acids: CAWAPGLGNEQFF. Written as DNA, the CDR3 is TGTGCCTGGGCACCGGGACTCGGCAATGAGCAGTTCTTC. The genes are TRBV30 and TRBJ2-1; D perhaps matches TRBD2 (6 bases). V lost 5 bases and J lost 6, with 14 bases in between. Germline lookup yields CDR1 GTSNPN and CDR2 SVGIG (reference sequence). This CDR3 region has 13 residues.

This clonotype has ten or more counts. V and J are TRBV6-2 or TRBV6-3 and TRBJ2-1; D might be TRBD2 (6 bases). The length of the CDR3 is 13 residues. Germline CDR1 MNHEY, CDR2 SVGEGT. V was pared by 6 bases and J by 9 bases, with 15 bases between. The CDR3 loop is CASRVGGPGEQFF. In DNA form, the CDR3 reads TGTGCCAGCAGAGTAGGAGGGCCGGGTGAGCAGTTCTTC.

This clonotype was seen many times. V gene TRBV21-1 combines with J gene TRBJ1-5; the D call of TRBD1 is as the table states it, not checked on the DNA. TRBV21-1 corresponds to a pseudogene. The CDR3 totals 16 residues. CDR3 residues: CASSKWVGCPNQPQHF. The DNA of the CDR3 is TGTGCCAGCAGCAAGTGGGTAGGGTGTCCCAATCAGCCCCAGCATTTT.

At least ten counts were recorded for this clonotype. The V call is TRBV6-5, the J call TRBJ2-3, with 10 positions matching TRBD2. CDR3 length: 17 amino acids. Germline V lookup: CDR1 MNHEY, CDR2 SVGAGI. V was pared by 2 bases and J by 4 bases, with 9 bases of the junction left unmatched. CDR3 loop: CASSYRPAGTSADTQYF. DNA for the CDR3: TGTGCCAGCAGTTACCGTCCTGCCGGGACTAGCGCAGATACGCAGTATTTT.

This clonotype was counted ten times or more. The chain joins TRBV11-2 to TRBJ1-2; 9 bases are shared with TRBD1. With V trimmed by 5 bases and J by 4 bases, 8 bases remained unmatched. The CDR3 length is 15 residues. The germline V gene has CDR1 SGHAT and CDR2 FQNNGV. The CDR3 DNA is TGTGCCAGCAGCCCCGGGACAGGGCCCCTCTATGGCTACACCTTC. This gives the protein CASSPGTGPLYGYTF.

The table lists this clonotype with many counts. The DNA for the CDR3 is TGCGCCAGCAGCCAAGAAGTCTTCTACCGCCTCTCCTACGAGCAGTACTTC. This translates into CASSQEVFYRLSYEQYF. The chain is built from TRBV4-1 and TRBJ2-7, with D unresolved. This CDR3 comprises 17 residues. V was cut by 0 bases and J by 0 bases, with 15 bases left in between. Germline CDR1 and CDR2: MGHRA and YSYEKL.

This clonotype occurred many times. V gene TRBV27 combines with J gene TRBJ1-2; TRBD1 matches at 7 bases. Losses at the gene ends were 6 bases for V and 2 bases for J; bases not matched to a gene: 3. Germline V lookup: CDR1 MNHEY, CDR2 SMNVEV (reference sequence). The CDR3 covers 13 residues. In DNA, the CDR3 is TGTGCCAGCAGAGAGGACAGGAACTATGGCTACACCTTC. Amino acids: CASREDRNYGYTF.

The table lists this clonotype with a few counts. The chain is built from TRBV4-1 and TRBJ1-5; D is unclear. V lost 0 bases and J 3 bases, leaving 9 bases between the germline ends. The CDR3 sequence is 15 residues long. The germline CDR1 and CDR2 sequences are MGHRA and YSYEKL. CDR3 nucleotides: TGCGCCAGCAGCCAAGATATAGGCCCCAATCAGCCCCAGCATTTT. Translated, it gives CASSQDIGPNQPQHF.

The CDR3 coding sequence is TGTGCCAGCAGACCGGGGACAGTCGGCCACGTCTCTGGAAACACCATATATTTT. This codes for CASRPGTVGHVSGNTIYF. V is TRBV27 and J is TRBJ1-3; TRBD1 aligns across 7 bases. The junction had 14 bases not matched to a gene; V was cut back by 6 bases and J by 0 bases. From germline, CDR1 is MNHEY and CDR2 SMNVEV (reference sequence). This CDR3 has 18 residues.

This clonotype was recorded at least ten times. The CDR3 coding sequence is TGTGCCAGCAGTCATACCGCCTCCGGGACGGGTGCTGGCTACACCTTC. This translates into CASSHTASGTGAGYTF. The chain has TRBV12-3 or TRBV12-4 and TRBJ1-2, with D possibly TRBD1 on 5 matching bases. V lost 5 bases and J lost 7, with 23 bases in between. The CDR3 runs 16 residues.

This clonotype has just a few counts. The J gene is TRBJ2-1, the V gene TRBV7-9, with D possibly TRBD2 on 5 matching bases. This CDR3 spans 14 amino acids. V lost 8 bases to trimming and J lost 0 bases, with 11 bases between them. Germline CDR1 and CDR2: SEHNR and FQNEAQ (reference sequence). The CDR3 nucleotides are TGTGCCAGCGGAGTCACTAGCTCCTACAATGAGCAGTTCTTC. Translated: CASGVTSSYNEQFF.

This chain links TRBV27 with TRBJ1-5; D is possibly TRBD1 (5 bases). Looked up from germline, CDR1 is MNHEY and CDR2 is SMNVEV (reference sequence). There are 13 residues in the CDR3. Between the trimmed V and J ends, which lost 5 bases and 6 bases, there was a span of 11 bases. The DNA of the CDR3 is TGTGCCAGCAGTCCCTCAGGGAGTCAGCCCCAGCATTTT. Protein: CASSPSGSQPQHF.